This entry lists 13 T cell receptor beta chains sequenced from one sample in a study of T-cell reconstitution after alpha-beta-depleted transplantation in children. Unique molecular identifiers were incorporated during preparation of the TCRbeta library. TCRdb re-derived calls from the PCR reads in MiXCR, one entry per CDR3 protein. The table has around 78,000 distinct CDR3 sequences, 6% to 8.5% seen once. The specimen was PBMCs from the stem cell graft donor, collected from the stem cell graft. The receptors stem from a human donor who donated a stem cell graft to a child with acute lymphoblastic leukemia.

This chain's CDR3 is CASSSPDRGYSPLHF. In DNA, the CDR3 is TGTGCCAGCAGTTCCCCGGACAGGGGGTATTCACCCCTCCACTTT. The chain is built from TRBV6-5 and TRBJ1-6; 10 bases fit TRBD1. There are 15 residues in the CDR3. The V gene's germline CDR1 is MNHEY and CDR2 SVGAGI. Losses at the gene ends were 4 bases for V and 8 bases for J; bases not matched to a gene: 5.

The rearrangement joins TRBV5-1 to TRBJ2-1; D unclear. V was clipped by 4 bases and J by 0 bases, with 8 bases between them. This CDR3 contains 14 residues. Germline V CDR1 and CDR2: SGHRS, YFSETQ. CDR3 sequence reads: CASSRQSSYNEQFF. The CDR3 nucleotides read TGCGCCAGCAGCAGACAAAGCTCCTACAATGAGCAGTTCTTC.

The rearrangement joins TRBV24-1 to TRBJ2-1; D call uncertain. The germline V and J ends were trimmed by 3 bases and 7 bases, with 12 bases remaining between them. CDR1 KGHDR and CDR2 SFDVKD come from the germline V gene. The CDR3 contains 14 residues. In DNA form, the CDR3 reads TGTGCCACCAGTGATATATACAGACGGAATGAGCAGTTCTTC. This translates into CATSDIYRRNEQFF.

The V and J genes are TRBV7-8 and TRBJ2-5; D call uncertain. In germline, CDR1 is SGHVS, CDR2 FQNEAQ. V was cut by 6 bases and J by 1 base, with 15 bases left in between. The length of the CDR3 is 15 residues. CDR3 amino acids: CASSYGELPQETQYF. The DNA for the CDR3 is TGTGCCAGCAGTTATGGAGAACTACCCCAAGAGACCCAGTACTTC.

V usage is TRBV20-1 and J usage is TRBJ1-4; tentatively, D is TRBD1 (6 bases). The V and J ends lost 5 bases and 0 bases respectively, with 19 bases between them. This CDR3 region has 17 residues. Germline V gene lookup returns CDR1 DFQATT and CDR2 SNEGSKA (reference sequence). The CDR3 spells CSAPEKRGVATNEKLFF. Here the CDR3 DNA reads TGCAGTGCTCCCGAAAAGAGGGGGGTTGCAACTAATGAAAAACTGTTTTTT.

This clonotype was counted ten times or more. The rearrangement joins TRBV20-1 to TRBJ1-5, with D perhaps TRBD1 (6 bases). Germline loops: CDR1 DFQATT, CDR2 SNEGSKA (reference sequence). The V end lost 2 bases, the J end lost 5 bases, and 10 bases lay between the germline ends. CDR3 length: 13 residues. DNA for the CDR3: TGCAGTGCTAGACGACAGGACCATCAGCCCCAGCATTTT. This translates into CSARRQDHQPQHF.

Details on this clonotype: A much bigger clone sits one base away, suggesting this may be a read error. The gene calls are TRBV3-1 and TRBJ1-1; 7 bases agree with TRBD1. The ends lost 8 bases at V and 4 bases at J; junction bases unmatched: 25. CDR3 size: 19 residues. The germline V gene encodes CDR1 LGHDT and CDR2 YNNKEL (reference sequence). CDR3 sequence reads: CASCRLLGNQGGSRTEAFF. DNA of the CDR3: TGTGCCAGCTGCCGCCTTCTCGGGAACCAGGGGGGGTCTCGCACTGAAGCTTTCTTT.

The rearrangement uses TRBV4-1 and TRBJ2-1; D perhaps matches TRBD1 (5 bases). CDR3 length: 17 amino acids. V was trimmed by 3 bases and J by 6 bases, leaving 21 bases between them. From germline, CDR1 is MGHRA and CDR2 YSYEKL. The CDR3 spells CASSQGSLGQVFNEQFF. The CDR3 region has the DNA TGCGCCAGCAGCCAGGGATCCCTGGGGCAAGTTTTCAATGAGCAGTTCTTC.

This clonotype turned up a few times. This sequence joins TRBV5-1 and TRBJ2-2; 12 nucleotides line up with TRBD2. The CDR3 loop spans 16 amino acids. Trimming removed 0 bases from V and 6 bases from J; junction bases left unmatched: 3. Per the germline V gene, CDR1 is SGHRS and CDR2 is YFSETQ. This chain's CDR3 is CASSLEASGGAGELFF. The CDR3 coding sequence is TGCGCCAGCAGCTTGGAGGCTAGCGGGGGGGCCGGGGAGCTGTTTTTT.

This clonotype was recorded many times. The chain joins TRBV20-1 to TRBJ2-3, with no clear D. The CDR3 sequence is 13 residues long. Trimming left V 7 bases short and J 4 bases short, with 15 bases between. From germline, CDR1 is DFQATT and CDR2 SNEGSKA (reference sequence). The CDR3 nucleotides are TGCAGTGGGGTCGGTATTCTCCCAGATACGCAGTATTTT. Amino acids: CSGVGILPDTQYF.

The CDR3 loop reads CASSRHTGTGGNSNQPQHF. CDR3 in DNA: TGTGCCAGCAGCCGCCATACCGGGACAGGAGGAAATAGCAATCAGCCCCAGCATTTT. The chain employs TRBV3-1 and TRBJ1-5, with 8 nucleotides matching TRBD1. This CDR3 is 19 amino acids long. Germline trimming cut 4 bases from V and 0 bases from J; bases unmatched to any gene: 14. From germline, CDR1 is LGHDT and CDR2 YNNKEL (reference sequence).

The CDR3 loop is CASRSSWGEETQYF. CDR3 sequence (DNA): TGTGCCAGCCGGAGTAGTTGGGGGGAAGAGACCCAGTACTTC. This chain connects TRBV4-2 to TRBJ2-5; perhaps TRBD2 as D (6 bases). The CDR3 runs to 14 residues. Germline loops: CDR1 LGHNA, CDR2 YNFKEQ. Trimming took off 8 bases at V and 3 bases at J, with 16 bases between the two ends.

This clonotype was detected many times. The rearrangement joins TRBV11-2 to TRBJ2-2; D is perhaps TRBD2 (6 bases). The CDR3 is 17 residues long. The ends were cut back, 3 bases at V and 0 bases at J, with 14 bases in the middle. Germline lookup yields CDR1 SGHAT and CDR2 FQNNGV. CDR3 loop: CASSFPATSANTGELFF. As DNA, the CDR3 is TGTGCCAGCAGCTTTCCAGCGACTAGTGCGAACACCGGGGAGCTGTTTTTT.